This T cell receptor (beta chain) was profiled in a study of cytomegalovirus exposure and HLA in healthy donors. In the study overall: Both the 120 or so validation repertoires and the 600 to 700 first-cohort repertoires used the same platform, as reported by a later analysis. Study-level results: The classifier was said to identify cytomegalovirus status with high specificity and sensitivity.

The donors were part of the validation cohort, which consisted of under 150 subjects and was separate from the first cohort of under 750 subjects. Of note for this clone: Antigen unknown.

The table came from immunoSEQ multiplex PCR; TCRdb's copy has only in-frame clones and leaves some out. There are about 360,000 clones in the sample; 86% occur only once, and 0.65% to 0.95% lies in the top ten. The CDR3 has 19 amino acids. Trimming took 0 bases from V and 2 from J, leaving 17 bases between them. The germline CDR1 and CDR2 sequences are MGHRA and YSYEKL. The V call is TRBV4-1, the J call TRBJ2-6, with a tentative D call TRBD1 (6 bases). The specimen sequenced was PBMCs. The receptor's source is a woman aged 18 to 35 in good health and CMV-seronegative. CDR3: CASSQEAGDYTTGANVLTF. The DNA of the CDR3 is TGCGCCAGCAGCCAAGAAGCAGGGGATTATACGACTGGGGCCAACGTCCTGACTTTC.